This TCR beta chain was recovered during a study of technical replicates of blood from several donors. Here immunoSEQ multiplex PCR was the method, and the copy in TCRdb shows in-frame clones only, minus some. The table has 75,000 to 100,000 clones, around 94% seen once. The sequence derives from a human donor in good health. Sequenced sample: T cells isolated from PBMCs.

The CDR3 nucleotides read TGTGCCAGTAGTATTGGAGGGGTTTTTGGAAACACCATATATTTT. It translates to CASSIGGVFGNTIYF. This chain uses TRBV19 with TRBJ1-3; perhaps TRBD1 as D (5 bases). The CDR3 has 15 amino acids. The V gene lost 3 bases and the J gene lost 3 bases, with 12 bases spanning the gap. In germline, CDR1 is LNHDA, CDR2 SQIVND (reference sequence).